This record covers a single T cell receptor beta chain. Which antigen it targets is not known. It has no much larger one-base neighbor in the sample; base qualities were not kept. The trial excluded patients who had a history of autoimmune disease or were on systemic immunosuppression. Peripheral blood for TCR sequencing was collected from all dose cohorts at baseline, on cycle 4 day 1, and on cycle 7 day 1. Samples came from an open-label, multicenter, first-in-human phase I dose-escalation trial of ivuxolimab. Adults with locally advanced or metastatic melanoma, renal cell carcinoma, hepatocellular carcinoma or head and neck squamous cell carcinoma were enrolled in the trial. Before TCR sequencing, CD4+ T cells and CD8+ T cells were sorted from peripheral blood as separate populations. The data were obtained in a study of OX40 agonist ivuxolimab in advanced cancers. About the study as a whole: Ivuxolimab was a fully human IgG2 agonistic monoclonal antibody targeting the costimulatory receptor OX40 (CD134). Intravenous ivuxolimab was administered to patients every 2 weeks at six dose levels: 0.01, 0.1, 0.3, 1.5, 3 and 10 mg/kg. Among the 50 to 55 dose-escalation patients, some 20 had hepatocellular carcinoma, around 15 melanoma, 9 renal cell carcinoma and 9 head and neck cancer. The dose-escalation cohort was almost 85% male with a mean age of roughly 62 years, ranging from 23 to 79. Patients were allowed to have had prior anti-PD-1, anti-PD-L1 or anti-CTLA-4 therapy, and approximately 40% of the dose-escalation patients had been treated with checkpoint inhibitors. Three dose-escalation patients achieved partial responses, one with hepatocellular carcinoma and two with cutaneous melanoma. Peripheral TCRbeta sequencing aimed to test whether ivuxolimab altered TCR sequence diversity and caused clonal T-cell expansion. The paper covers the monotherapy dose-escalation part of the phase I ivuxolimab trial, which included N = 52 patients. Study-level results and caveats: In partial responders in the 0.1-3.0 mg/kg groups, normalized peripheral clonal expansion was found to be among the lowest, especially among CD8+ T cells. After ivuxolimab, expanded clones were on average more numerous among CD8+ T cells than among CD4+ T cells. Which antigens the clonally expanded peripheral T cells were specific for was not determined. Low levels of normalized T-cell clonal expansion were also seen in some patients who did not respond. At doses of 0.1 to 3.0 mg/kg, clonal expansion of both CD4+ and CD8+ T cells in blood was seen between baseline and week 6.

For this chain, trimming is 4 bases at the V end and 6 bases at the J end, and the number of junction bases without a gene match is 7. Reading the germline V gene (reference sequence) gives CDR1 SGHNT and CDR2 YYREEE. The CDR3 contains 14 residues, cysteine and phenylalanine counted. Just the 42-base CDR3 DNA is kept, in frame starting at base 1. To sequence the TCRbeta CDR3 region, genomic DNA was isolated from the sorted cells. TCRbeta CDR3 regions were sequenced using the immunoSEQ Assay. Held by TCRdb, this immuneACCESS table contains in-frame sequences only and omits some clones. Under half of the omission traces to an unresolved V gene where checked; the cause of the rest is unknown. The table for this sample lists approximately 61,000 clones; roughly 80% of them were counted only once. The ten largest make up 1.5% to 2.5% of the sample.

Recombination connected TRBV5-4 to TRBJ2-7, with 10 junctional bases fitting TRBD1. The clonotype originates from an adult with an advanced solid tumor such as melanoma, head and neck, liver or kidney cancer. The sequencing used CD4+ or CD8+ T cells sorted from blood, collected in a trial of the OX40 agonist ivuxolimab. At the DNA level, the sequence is TGTGCCAGCAGCCCGTCGGGACAGGGGACCGAGCAGTACTTC. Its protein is CASSPSGQGTEQYF.